This T cell receptor beta chain was identified during a study of T cells in localized non-small cell lung cancer. Trimming at V came to 7 bases and at J to 5 bases, leaving 13 bases not matched to a gene. The CDR3 has 15 residues. CDR1 and CDR2 (germline): LNHDA, SQIVND (reference sequence). The assay was immunoSEQ multiplex PCR, and TCRdb's table has in-frame clones only and misses some. The data contain tens of thousands of clones, 84% of them singletons. The source of this sequence is an older female donor with stage I lung adenocarcinoma. The V call is TRBV19, the J call TRBJ2-5; the match to TRBD1 covers 7 bases. The sequencing here drew on peripheral blood, taken before any cancer treatment. The CDR3 DNA follows: TGTGCCAGTACCCTACGTACAGGGGCGCGGGAGACCCAGTACTTC. It translates to CASTLRTGARETQYF.